The 8 T cell receptor beta chains presented below share a single source sample, sequenced in a study of tumor-infiltrating lymphocytes in primary liver carcinoma. Without any cell sorting, about 19-32 mg of bulk tissue yielded co-extracted RNA and DNA. Constant-region priming of roughly 490 ng total RNA yielded TCR beta cDNA. Nested multiplex PCR, run for three rounds with slightly modified ARM-PCR, yielded TCR beta libraries. Amplification in the first two PCR rounds was performed using TRBV1-TRBV30 forward primers and a C-beta reverse primer for around 11 cycles each. TCRdb re-called the multiplex PCR reads with MiXCR, one entry per CDR3 protein. Here the sample spans about 21,000 distinct CDR3 sequences, roughly 79% being singletons. Sequenced: liver tumor tissue from sampling region 1. Subset given: tumor region T1, superior pole. The receptor set was obtained from a woman in her twenties or thirties with primary liver carcinoma and hepatitis B virus infection.

This clonotype was seen once. Since the CDR3 does not end with the conserved phenylalanine or tryptophan, this likely comes from a read error. The DNA is omitted, as the CDR3 cannot be located on it reliably, and the CDR3 follows TCRdb's listing. The chain carries TRBV6-5 and TRBJ1-1; TRBD1 is the table's D call and was not checked against the DNA. The CDR3 spans 16 amino acids, including both terminal residues. Germline CDR1 is MNHEY and CDR2 is SVGAGI. The CDR3: CASSPGDGIRNTETFL.

This clonotype has just one count. The junction departs from germline at one end; a sequencing error may be responsible. V and J are TRBV11-3 and TRBJ1-6; no clear D gene. CDR1 is SGHNT, CDR2 YENEEA, per germline. The CDR3 is 15 residues long. The CDR3 DNA sequence: TGTCCCAGCAGCTTTAAGTGGAGCTATAATCCACCCCTCCACTTC. Its translation is CPSSFKWSYNPPLHF.

With regard to this clonotype: A junction boundary mismatches the germline segment, possibly from a read error. The V call is TRBV6-2 or TRBV6-3, the J call TRBJ2-2; a possible D gene is TRBD1 (6 bases). Germline CDR1 MNHEY, CDR2 SVGEGT. The CDR3 runs to 16 residues. The CDR3 is CASSYSYGQTTGDVVF. CDR3 nucleotide sequence: TGTGCCAGTAGTTACTCATACGGACAGACAACCGGGGATGTTGTTTTT.

About this clonotype: The junction shows a germline mismatch at one end, possibly a read error. The chain has TRBV5-6 and TRBJ2-7; no definite D call. The CDR3 extends over 13 amino acids. CDR1 is SGHDT, CDR2 YYEEEE, per germline. CDR3 region: CVSSYSSSYERYF. DNA for the CDR3: TGTGTCAGCAGCTACTCCTCCTCCTACGAGCGGTACTTC.

Comment on this clonotype: The CDR3 does not close with the conserved phenylalanine or tryptophan, likely indicating a read error. V usage is TRBV28 and J usage is TRBJ1-6; tentatively, D is TRBD1 (5 bases). V gave up 3 bases and J gave up 7 bases, with 13 bases separating them. Germline values: CDR1 MDHEN, CDR2 SYDVKM. CDR3 length: 15 residues. Written as DNA, the CDR3 is TGTGCCAGCAGTTTTTTTGACAGATCAAATTCACCCCTCCACATT. Encoded protein: CASSFFDRSNSPLHI.

On this clonotype: At one end, the junction sequence differs from germline, possibly due to a read error. This chain uses TRBV25-1 with TRBJ2-2, with D maybe TRBD2 (5 bases). This CDR3 region has 16 residues. Germline values: CDR1 MGHDK, CDR2 SYGVNS. The CDR3 DNA follows: TGTGCCCTTCATGGCGCTTCGCCGTCTTACACCGGGGAGTTGTTTTTT. Translating it yields CALHGASPSYTGELFF.

The chain couples TRBV6-2 or TRBV6-3 to TRBJ2-2, with D uncertain. The CDR3 runs 14 residues. Germline V lookup: CDR1 MNHEY, CDR2 SVGEGT. The V and J ends lost 6 bases and 4 bases respectively, with 12 bases between them. The CDR3 bases are TGTGCCAGCAGCCTTGACGGAAGCACCGGGGAGCTGTTTTTT. It is translated as CASSLDGSTGELFF.

Details on this clonotype: The junction departs from germline at one end; a sequencing error may be responsible. The chain uses TRBV11-2 and TRBJ2-2; D gene unclear. The V gene's germline CDR1 is SGHAT and CDR2 FQNNGV. This CDR3 region has 15 residues. The CDR3 spells CVSILDRTVTRELFF. CDR3 nucleotide sequence: TGTGTCAGCATCTTAGATCGGACCGTAACCAGGGAGCTGTTTTTT.